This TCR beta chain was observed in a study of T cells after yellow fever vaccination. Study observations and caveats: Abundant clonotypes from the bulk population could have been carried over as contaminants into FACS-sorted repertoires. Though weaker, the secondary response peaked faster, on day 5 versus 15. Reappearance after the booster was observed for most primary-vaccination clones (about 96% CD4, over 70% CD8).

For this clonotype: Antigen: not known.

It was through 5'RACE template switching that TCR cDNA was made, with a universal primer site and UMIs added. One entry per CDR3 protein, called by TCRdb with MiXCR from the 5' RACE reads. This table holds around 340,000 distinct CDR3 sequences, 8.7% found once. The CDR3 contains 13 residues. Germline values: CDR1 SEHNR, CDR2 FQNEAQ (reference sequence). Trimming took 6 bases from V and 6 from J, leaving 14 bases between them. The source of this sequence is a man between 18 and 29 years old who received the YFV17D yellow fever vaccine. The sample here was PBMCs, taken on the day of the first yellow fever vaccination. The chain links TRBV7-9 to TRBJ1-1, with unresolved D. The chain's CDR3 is CASSYIGISEAFF. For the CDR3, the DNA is TGTGCCAGCAGTTATATTGGGATATCTGAAGCTTTCTTT.